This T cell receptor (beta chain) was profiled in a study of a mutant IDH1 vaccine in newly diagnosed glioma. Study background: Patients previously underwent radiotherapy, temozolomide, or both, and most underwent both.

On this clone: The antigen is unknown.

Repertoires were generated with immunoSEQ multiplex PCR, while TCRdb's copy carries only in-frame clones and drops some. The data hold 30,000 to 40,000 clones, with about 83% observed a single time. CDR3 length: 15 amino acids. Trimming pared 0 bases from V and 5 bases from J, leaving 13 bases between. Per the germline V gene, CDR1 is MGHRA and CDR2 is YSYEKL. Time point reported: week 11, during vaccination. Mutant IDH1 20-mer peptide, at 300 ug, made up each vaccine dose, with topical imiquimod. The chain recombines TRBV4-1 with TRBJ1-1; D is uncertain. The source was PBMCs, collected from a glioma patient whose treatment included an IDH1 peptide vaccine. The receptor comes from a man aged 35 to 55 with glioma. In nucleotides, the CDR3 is TGCGCCAGCAGCCAAGAGCCGTTTCTGGGTACTGAAGCTTTCTTT. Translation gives CASSQEPFLGTEAFF.